The present entry profiles one TCR beta chain with its context. The antigen is undetermined. Unstimulated Tregs (CD4+CD25+CD127-) and CD4+CD25- non-Tregs were sorted from PBMCs. The data are from a study of Tregs in tolerant kidney transplant recipients. Points from the study as a whole: Donor-specific Treg expansion exceeded global Treg expansion in tolerant patients, suggesting antigen drive. The most relevant donor-specific Treg TCRbeta repertoire apparently came from expansion with activated donor B cells.

The assay was immunoSEQ multiplex PCR, and TCRdb's table has in-frame clones only and misses some. Of approximately 69,000 clones in the sample, 70% to 90% were seen once. The TCR originated in a human donor who received a combined kidney and bone marrow transplant. The sample consisted of CD4+ T cells from blood, taken before the transplant.

The CDR3 region is CASSLDRVYEQYF. CDR3 nucleotide sequence: TGTGCCAGCAGCTTAGACAGGGTATACGAGCAGTACTTC. The V call is TRBV11-1, the J call TRBJ2-7; a possible D gene is TRBD1 (6 bases). Germline CDR1 is SGHAT and CDR2 is FQDESV (reference sequence). V lost 1 base and J 4 bases, leaving 8 bases between the germline ends. CDR3 length: 13 residues.